The rows below give T cell receptor beta chains drawn from one sample of a study of multiple sclerosis patients with progressive multifocal leukoencephalopathy. Here immunoSEQ multiplex PCR was the method, and the copy in TCRdb shows in-frame clones only, minus some. This sample has some 27,000 clones; roughly 90% occur once, and the top ten carry about 1.3%. Here the sequenced sample was PBMCs, taken from a patient treated with natalizumab. These receptors all come from a human donor with multiple sclerosis. Each CDR3 is given with its conserved first and last residue. D genes are given only for firm matches.

cdr3_nt cdr3_aa j_call d_call v_call
TGTGCCAGCAGCCTAGAATGGGGTGATACGCAGTATTTT CASSLEWGDTQYF TRBJ2-3 - TRBV7-3
TGCGCCAGCAGCGTACGGACGGAGTACAATGAGCAGTTCTTC CASSVRTEYNEQFF TRBJ2-1 - TRBV5-1
TGTGCCATCCAAGATCGGGGGATCACTCCCCTCCACTTT CAIQDRGITPLHF TRBJ1-6 - TRBV28
TGTGCCAGCAGCTTAGCCCGGGACTCCACTGGCTCCTACAATGAGCAGTTCTTC CASSLARDSTGSYNEQFF TRBJ2-1 - TRBV5-4
TGCGCCAGCAGCCAAGAGAATGGACATCGCACAGATACGCAGTATTTT CASSQENGHRTDTQYF TRBJ2-3 - TRBV4-3
TGCGCCAGCAGCCAAGATCGAGGAGGGGGGCGTGGACTTCCTTTCTTT CASSQDRGGGRGLPFF TRBJ1-1 - TRBV4-3
TGTGCCAGCTCACCGAGACTAGCCGGCACCGGGGAGCTGTTTTTT CASSPRLAGTGELFF TRBJ2-2 TRBD2 TRBV18
TGTGCCAGCAGCTTAGGCTGGGCAGGGCACAATGAGCAGTTCTTC CASSLGWAGHNEQFF TRBJ2-1 - TRBV7-8
TGTGCCAGTAGTATCGGGACAGCCGATGGAAGCTACACCTTC CASSIGTADGSYTF TRBJ1-2 TRBD1 TRBV19
TGTGCCAGCAGCGTAGGTTTCACCGGGGAGCTGTTTTTT CASSVGFTGELFF TRBJ2-2 - TRBV9
TGTGCCAGCACATCCGGGACAGCCAACGAGCAGTACTTC CASTSGTANEQYF TRBJ2-7 TRBD1 TRBV6-5
TGCGCCAGCAGCCAAGTCCCCTTCTACGAGCAGTACTTC CASSQVPFYEQYF TRBJ2-7 - TRBV4-1
TGTGCCAGCAGTGACAGGGGGCTTTACGAGCAGTACTTC CASSDRGLYEQYF TRBJ2-7 TRBD1 TRBV27
TGTGCCAGCACCGCGGACAGGGCCTACGAGCAGTACTTC CASTADRAYEQYF TRBJ2-7 TRBD1 TRBV2
TGTGCCAGCAGCGTAGGGCAGATCGCAGGAAACACCATATATTTT CASSVGQIAGNTIYF TRBJ1-3 - TRBV9